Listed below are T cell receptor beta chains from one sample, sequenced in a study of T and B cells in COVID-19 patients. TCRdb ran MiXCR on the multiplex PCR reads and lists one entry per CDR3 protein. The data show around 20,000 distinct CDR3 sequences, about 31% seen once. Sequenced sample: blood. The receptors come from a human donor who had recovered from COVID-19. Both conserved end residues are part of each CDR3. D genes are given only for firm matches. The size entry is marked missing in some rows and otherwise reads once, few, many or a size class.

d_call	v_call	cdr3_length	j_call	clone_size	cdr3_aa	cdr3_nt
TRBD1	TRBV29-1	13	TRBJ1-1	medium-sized	CSDRTTGHDGAFF	TGCAGCGATCGAACGACAGGGCACGACGGAGCTTTCTTT
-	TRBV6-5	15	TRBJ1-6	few	CASSYSRGYNSPLHF	TGTGCCAGCAGTTACTCCAGGGGTTATAATTCACCCCTCCACTTT
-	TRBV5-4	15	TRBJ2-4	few	CASSSLSGAKNIQYF	TGTGCCAGCAGCTCACTCAGCGGGGCCAAAAACATTCAGTACTTC
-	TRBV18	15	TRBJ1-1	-	CASSPPTRVGTEAFF	TGTGCCAGCTCACCACCAACAAGGGTTGGGACTGAAGCTTTCTTT
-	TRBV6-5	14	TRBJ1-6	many	CASSYRYMGSPLHF	TGTGCCAGCAGTTACCGCTACATGGGGTCACCCCTCCACTTT
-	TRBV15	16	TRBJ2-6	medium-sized	CATSPGGYSGANVLTF	TGTGCCACCAGCCCCGGTGGGTATTCTGGGGCCAACGTCCTGACTTTC
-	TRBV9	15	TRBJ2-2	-	CASSVAQGATGELFF	TGTGCCAGCAGCGTAGCACAGGGCGCCACCGGGGAGCTGTTTTTT
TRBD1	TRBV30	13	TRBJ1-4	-	CAWRQGAWEKLFF	TGTGCCTGGCGACAGGGGGCCTGGGAAAAACTGTTTTTT
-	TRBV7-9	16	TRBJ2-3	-	CASIPVGFIPSGTQYF	TGTGCCAGCATCCCAGTGGGGTTTATTCCGTCAGGGACGCAGTATTTT
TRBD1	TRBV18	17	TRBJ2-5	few	CASSPVAPGQGKETQYF	TGTGCCAGCTCACCGGTTGCCCCGGGACAGGGAAAAGAGACCCAGTACTTC
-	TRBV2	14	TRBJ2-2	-	CASNAQVRTGELFF	TGTGCCAGCAATGCCCAGGTGCGCACCGGGGAGCTGTTTTTT
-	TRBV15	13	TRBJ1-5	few	CATSRDGGQPQHF	TGTGCCACCAGCAGAGATGGTGGTCAGCCCCAGCATTTT
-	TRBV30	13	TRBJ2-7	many	CAWRDSSSYEQYF	TGTGCCTGGAGGGACAGCTCCTCCTACGAGCAGTACTTC
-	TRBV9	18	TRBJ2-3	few	CASSVGLSQVGNTDTQYF	TGTGCCAGCAGCGTAGGCCTCTCGCAGGTAGGGAACACAGATACGCAGTATTTT
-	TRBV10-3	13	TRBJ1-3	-	CAAEAESGNTIYF	TGTGCCGCCGAGGCAGAATCTGGAAACACCATATATTTT
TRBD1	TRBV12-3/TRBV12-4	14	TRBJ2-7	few	CASSLGGGRGEQYF	TGTGCCAGCAGTTTAGGAGGGGGCCGGGGCGAGCAGTACTTC
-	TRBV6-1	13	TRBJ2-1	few	CASSEAKPNEQFF	TGTGCCAGCAGTGAAGCAAAACCTAATGAGCAGTTCTTC
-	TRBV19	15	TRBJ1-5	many	CASSIDGVLNQPQHF	TGTGCCAGTAGTATAGACGGGGTACTCAATCAGCCCCAGCATTTT
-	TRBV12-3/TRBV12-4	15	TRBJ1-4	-	CASSLTGVGYEKLFF	TGTGCCAGCAGTTTAACGGGGGTTGGGTATGAAAAACTGTTTTTT
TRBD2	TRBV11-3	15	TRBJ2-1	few	CASSVSGGARNEQFF	TGTGCCAGCAGCGTTAGCGGGGGCGCTCGGAATGAGCAGTTCTTC
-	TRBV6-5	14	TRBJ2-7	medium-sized	CASSRQGGTYEQYF	TGTGCCAGCAGCCGACAGGGAGGCACCTACGAGCAGTACTTC
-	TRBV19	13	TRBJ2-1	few	CASSSVSGNEQFF	TGTGCCAGTAGTTCTGTCTCAGGCAATGAGCAGTTCTTC
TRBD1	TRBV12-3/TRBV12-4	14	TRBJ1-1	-	CASTAGQVNTEAFF	TGTGCCAGCACGGCGGGACAGGTAAACACTGAAGCTTTCTTT
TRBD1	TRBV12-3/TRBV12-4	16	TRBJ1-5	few	CASSPGTGGMGQPQHF	TGTGCCAGCAGTCCCGGGACAGGGGGCATGGGGCAGCCCCAGCATTTT
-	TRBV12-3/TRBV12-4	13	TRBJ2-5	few	CASMWDWDQTQYF	TGTGCCAGCATGTGGGATTGGGACCAGACCCAGTACTTC
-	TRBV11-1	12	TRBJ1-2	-	CASSLTGGGYTF	TGTGCCAGCAGCTTGACCGGGGGAGGCTACACCTTC